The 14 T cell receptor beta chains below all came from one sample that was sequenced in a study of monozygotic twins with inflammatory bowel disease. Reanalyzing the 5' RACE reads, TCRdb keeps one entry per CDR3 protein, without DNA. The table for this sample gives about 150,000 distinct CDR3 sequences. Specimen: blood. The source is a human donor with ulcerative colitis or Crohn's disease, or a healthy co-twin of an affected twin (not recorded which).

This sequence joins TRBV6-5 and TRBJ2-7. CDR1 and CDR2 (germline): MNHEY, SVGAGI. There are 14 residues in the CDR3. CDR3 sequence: CASSYAGISYEQYF.

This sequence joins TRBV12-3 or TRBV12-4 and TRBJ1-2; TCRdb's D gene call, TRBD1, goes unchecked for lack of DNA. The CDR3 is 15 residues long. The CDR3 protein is CASSLALRDIGGYTF.

CDR3 loop: CASSLGSTTGIYGYTF. The chain combines TRBV5-1 with TRBJ1-2; TCRdb's D gene call, TRBD1, goes unchecked for lack of DNA. CDR1 and CDR2 from the germline V gene are SGHRS and YFSETQ. The CDR3 sequence is 16 residues long.

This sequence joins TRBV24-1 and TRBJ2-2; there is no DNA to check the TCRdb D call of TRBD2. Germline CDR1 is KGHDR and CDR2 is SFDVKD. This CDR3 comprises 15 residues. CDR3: CATRNQTSGTGELFF.

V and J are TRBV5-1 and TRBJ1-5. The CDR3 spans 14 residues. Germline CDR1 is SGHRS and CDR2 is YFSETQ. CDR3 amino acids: CASSLDTSNQPQHF.

Here the CDR3 reads CASSTDLAGVTGEQYF. V gene TRBV5-1 combines with J gene TRBJ2-7; the D gene TCRdb calls, TRBD2, cannot be checked with no DNA. There are 16 residues in the CDR3. CDR1 SGHRS and CDR2 YFSETQ come from the germline V gene.

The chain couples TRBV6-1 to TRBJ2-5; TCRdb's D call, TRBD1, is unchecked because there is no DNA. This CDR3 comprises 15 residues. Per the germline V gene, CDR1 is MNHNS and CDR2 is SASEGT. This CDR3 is CASSLKDRGQETQYF.

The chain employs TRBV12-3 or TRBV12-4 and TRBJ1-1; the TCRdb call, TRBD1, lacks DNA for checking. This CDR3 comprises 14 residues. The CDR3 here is CASSKDRGNTEAFF.

The CDR3 is CASSLAGTGIDEQYF. The V and J genes are TRBV5-1 and TRBJ2-7; checking the TCRdb D call of TRBD1 is not possible without DNA. This CDR3 comprises 15 residues. Germline CDR1 reads SGHRS; CDR2 reads YFSETQ.

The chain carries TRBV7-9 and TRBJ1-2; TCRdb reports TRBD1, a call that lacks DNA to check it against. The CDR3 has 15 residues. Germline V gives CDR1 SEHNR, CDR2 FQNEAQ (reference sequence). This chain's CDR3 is CASSPRTGTNYGYTF.

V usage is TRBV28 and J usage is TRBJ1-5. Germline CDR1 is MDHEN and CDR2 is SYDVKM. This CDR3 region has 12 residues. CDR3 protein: CAGSTGDQPQHF.

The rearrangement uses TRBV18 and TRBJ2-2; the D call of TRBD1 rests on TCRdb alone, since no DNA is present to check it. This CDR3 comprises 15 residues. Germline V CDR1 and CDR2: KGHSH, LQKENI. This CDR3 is CASSQGQANTGELFF. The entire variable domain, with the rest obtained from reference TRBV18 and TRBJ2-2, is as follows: NAGVMQNPRHLVRRRGQEARLRCSPMKGHSHVYWYRQLPEEGLKFMVYLQKENIIDESGMPKERFSAEFPKEGPSILRIQQVVRGDSAAYFCASSQGQANTGELFFGEGSRLTVL.

This CDR3 is CSAKPPLAGGTIGELFF. The genes are TRBV20-1 and TRBJ2-2; TCRdb names TRBD2, which stays unverified in the absence of DNA. Per the germline V gene, CDR1 is DFQATT and CDR2 is SNEGSKA (reference sequence). The CDR3 is 17 amino acids.

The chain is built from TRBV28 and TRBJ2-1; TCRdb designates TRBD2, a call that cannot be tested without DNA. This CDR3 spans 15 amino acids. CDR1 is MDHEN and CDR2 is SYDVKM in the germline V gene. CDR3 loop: CASIGGSSSYNEQFF.